The clone carrying this T cell receptor beta chain was seen many times. The CDR3 is 13 amino acids. Germline V gene sequence: CDR1 MNHEY, CDR2 SVGAGI. With 3 bases removed from V and 2 bases from J, the gap between germline ends came to 7 bases. The cDNA was generated through 5'RACE incorporating 10-nucleotide random UMIs. Each CDR3 protein is one row after TCRdb ran MiXCR on the 5' RACE reads. The sample contains some 4,400 distinct CDR3 sequences, about 25% of which appear only once. This specimen belongs to a study of neurological immune-mediated disorders. The source material was CD8+ T cells from blood. The sequence derives from a woman aged 55-69 years with HTLV-1-associated myelopathy (HAM/TSP). The chain carries TRBV6-5 and TRBJ1-1; D is unclear. The CDR3 nucleotides read TGTGCCAGCAGTTATCGACCTAACACTGAAGCTTTCTTT. It yields the protein CASSYRPNTEAFF.